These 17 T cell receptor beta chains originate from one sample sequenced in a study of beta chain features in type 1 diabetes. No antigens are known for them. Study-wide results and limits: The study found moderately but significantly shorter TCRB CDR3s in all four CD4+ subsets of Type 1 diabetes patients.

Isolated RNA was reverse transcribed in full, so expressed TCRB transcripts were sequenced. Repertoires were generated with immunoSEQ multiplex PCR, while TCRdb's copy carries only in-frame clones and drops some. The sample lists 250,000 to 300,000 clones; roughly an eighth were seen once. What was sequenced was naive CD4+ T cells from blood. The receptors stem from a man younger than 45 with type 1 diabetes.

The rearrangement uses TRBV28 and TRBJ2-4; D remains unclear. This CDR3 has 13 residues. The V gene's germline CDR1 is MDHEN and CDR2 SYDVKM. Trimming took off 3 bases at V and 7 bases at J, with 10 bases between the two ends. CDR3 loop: CASSFTNGNIQYF. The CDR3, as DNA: TGTGCCAGCAGTTTTACCAACGGGAACATTCAGTACTTC.

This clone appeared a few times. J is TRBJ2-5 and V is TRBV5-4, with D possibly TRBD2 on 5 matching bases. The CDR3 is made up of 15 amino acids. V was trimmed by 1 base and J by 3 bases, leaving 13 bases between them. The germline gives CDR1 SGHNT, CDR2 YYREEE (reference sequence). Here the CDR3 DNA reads TGTGCCAGCAGCTTGTCAGCGGAGAGAGAAGAGACCCAGTACTTC. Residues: CASSLSAEREETQYF.

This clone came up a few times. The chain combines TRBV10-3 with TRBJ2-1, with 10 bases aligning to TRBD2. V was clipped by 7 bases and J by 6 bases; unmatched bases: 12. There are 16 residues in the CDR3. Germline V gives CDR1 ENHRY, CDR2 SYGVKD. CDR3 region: CAIKYTASGSFNEQFF. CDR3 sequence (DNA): TGTGCCATCAAATATACTGCTAGCGGGAGCTTCAATGAGCAGTTCTTC.

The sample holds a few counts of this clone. The CDR3 here is CASSSHDEKLFF. DNA for the CDR3: TGTGCCAGCAGCTCCCATGATGAAAAACTGTTTTTT. The chain carries TRBV7-3 and TRBJ1-4; D uncertain. This CDR3 comprises 12 residues. Germline CDR1 and CDR2: SGHTA and FQGTGA. V lost 4 bases, J lost 6 bases, and 6 bases lay in between.

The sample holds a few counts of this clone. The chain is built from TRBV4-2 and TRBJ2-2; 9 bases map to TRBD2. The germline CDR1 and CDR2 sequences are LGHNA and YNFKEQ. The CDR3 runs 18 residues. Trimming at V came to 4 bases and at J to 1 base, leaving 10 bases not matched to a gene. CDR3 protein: CASSPTLGLAVNTGELFF. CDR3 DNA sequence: TGTGCCAGCAGCCCCACCTTGGGACTAGCTGTGAACACCGGGGAGCTGTTTTTT.

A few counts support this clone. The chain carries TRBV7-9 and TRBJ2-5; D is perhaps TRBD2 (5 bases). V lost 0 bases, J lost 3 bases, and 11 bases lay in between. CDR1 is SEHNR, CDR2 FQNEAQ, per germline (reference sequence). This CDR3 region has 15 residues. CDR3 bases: TGTGCCAGCAGCTTAGCGGGCTCGCGGGAAGAGACCCAGTACTTC. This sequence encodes CASSLAGSREETQYF.

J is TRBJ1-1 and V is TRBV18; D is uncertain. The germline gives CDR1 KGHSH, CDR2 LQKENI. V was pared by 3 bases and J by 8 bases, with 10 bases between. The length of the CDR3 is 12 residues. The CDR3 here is CASSPESSEAFF. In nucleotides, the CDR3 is TGTGCCAGCTCACCCGAGTCTTCCGAAGCTTTCTTT.

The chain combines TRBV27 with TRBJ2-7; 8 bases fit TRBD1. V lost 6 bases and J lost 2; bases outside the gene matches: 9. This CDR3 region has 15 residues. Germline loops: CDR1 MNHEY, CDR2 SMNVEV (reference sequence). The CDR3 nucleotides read TGTGCCAGCAGCAAAAGTCAGGGGGCGACCTACGAGCAGTACTTC. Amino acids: CASSKSQGATYEQYF.

The CDR3 nucleotides read TGTGCTACCGGGTTGTTGGAGACCCAGTACTTC. It codes for CATGLLETQYF. This chain joins TRBV6-6 and TRBJ2-5; unclear D gene. This CDR3 is 11 amino acids long. The germline CDR1 and CDR2 sequences are MNHNY and SVGAGI (reference sequence).

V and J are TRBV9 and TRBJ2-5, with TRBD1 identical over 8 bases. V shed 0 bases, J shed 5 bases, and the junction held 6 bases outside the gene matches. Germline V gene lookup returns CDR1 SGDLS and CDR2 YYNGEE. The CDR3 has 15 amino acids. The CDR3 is CASSVGDRGRETQYF. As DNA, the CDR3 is TGTGCCAGCAGCGTAGGTGACAGGGGTCGGGAGACCCAGTACTTC.

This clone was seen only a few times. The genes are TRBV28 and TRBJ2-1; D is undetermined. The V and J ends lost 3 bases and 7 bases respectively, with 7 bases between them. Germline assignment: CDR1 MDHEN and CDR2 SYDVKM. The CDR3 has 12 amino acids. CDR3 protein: CASSFRGNEQFF. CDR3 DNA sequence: TGTGCCAGCAGTTTCCGAGGAAATGAGCAGTTCTTC.

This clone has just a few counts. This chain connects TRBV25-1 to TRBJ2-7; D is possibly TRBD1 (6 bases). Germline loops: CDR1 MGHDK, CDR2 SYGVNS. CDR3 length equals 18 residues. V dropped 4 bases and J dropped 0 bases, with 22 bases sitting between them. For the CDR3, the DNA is TGTGCCAGCAGTGGGACGAGGGGGTCAGCCTTAAGCTCCTACGAGCAGTACTTC. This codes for CASSGTRGSALSSYEQYF.

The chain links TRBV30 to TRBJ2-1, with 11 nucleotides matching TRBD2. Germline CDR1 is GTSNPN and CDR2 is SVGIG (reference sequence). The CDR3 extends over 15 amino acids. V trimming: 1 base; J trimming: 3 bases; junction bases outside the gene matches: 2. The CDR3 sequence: CAWSGTSGYYNEQFF. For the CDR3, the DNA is TGTGCCTGGAGTGGGACTAGCGGGTACTACAATGAGCAGTTCTTC.

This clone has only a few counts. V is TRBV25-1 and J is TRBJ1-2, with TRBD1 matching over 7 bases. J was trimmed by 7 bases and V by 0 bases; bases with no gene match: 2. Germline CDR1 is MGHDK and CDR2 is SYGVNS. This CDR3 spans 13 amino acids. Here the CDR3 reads CASSEYSGGGYTF. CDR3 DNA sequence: TGTGCCAGCAGTGAATATTCAGGGGGTGGCTACACCTTC.

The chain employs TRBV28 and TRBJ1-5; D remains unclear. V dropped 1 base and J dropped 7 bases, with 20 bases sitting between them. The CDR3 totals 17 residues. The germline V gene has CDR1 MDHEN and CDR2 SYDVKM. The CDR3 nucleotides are TGTGCCAGCAGTTTATCGGAGGGAAGAAGACGAAACCAGCCCCAGCATTTT. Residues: CASSLSEGRRRNQPQHF.

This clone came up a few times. The CDR3 nucleotides read TGTGCCAGCAGCGACGGCGCTCAGGGGGACTATGGCTACACCTTC. Translation gives CASSDGAQGDYGYTF. The chain links TRBV7-9 to TRBJ1-2; 7 bases fit TRBD1. CDR1 is SEHNR and CDR2 is FQNEAQ in the germline V gene (reference sequence). With V trimmed by 5 bases and J by 3 bases, 9 bases remained unmatched. This CDR3 has 15 amino acids.

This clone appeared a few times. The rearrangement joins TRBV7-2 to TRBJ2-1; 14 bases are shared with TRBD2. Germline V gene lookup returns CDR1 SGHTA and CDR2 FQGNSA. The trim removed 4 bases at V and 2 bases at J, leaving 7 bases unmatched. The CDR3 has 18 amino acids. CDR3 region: CASSSPGLAGGTYNEQFF. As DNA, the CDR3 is TGTGCCAGCAGCTCCCCAGGACTAGCGGGAGGAACCTACAATGAGCAGTTCTTC.